Listed below are T cell receptor beta chains from one sample, sequenced in a study of T cell clusters in autoimmune cytopenias. TCRdb reprocessed the multiplex PCR reads; each CDR3 protein has one entry and no DNA is given. This sample's table reports about 6,300 distinct CDR3 sequences. A further study also used this sample, focusing on T cell repertoires in aging, cancer and after chemotherapy.

Sequencing used peripheral blood. These receptors were collected from a human donor in good health. Both conserved end residues are part of each CDR3. Clone size is not always given. Where it is, it says once, few, many or a class for expanded clones.

J,size,V,length,CDR3
TRBJ1-4,-,TRBV6-5,14,CASSHSKGLEKLFF
TRBJ2-2,medium-sized,TRBV6-5,15,CASSYGAANTGELFF
TRBJ2-2,-,TRBV5-1,18,CASSAGLAGAANTGELFF
TRBJ1-6,-,TRBV5-5,16,CASRPDRSSYNSPLHF
TRBJ1-4,-,TRBV10-3,13,CAISQAWGEKLFF
TRBJ1-4,medium-sized,TRBV15,13,CATSLTRNEKLFF
TRBJ2-7,-,TRBV5-4,15,CASSPTSGESYEQYF
TRBJ2-6,medium-sized,TRBV19,14,CATNPGYGANVLTF
TRBJ1-6,-,TRBV5-6,14,CASSLLGSNSPLHF
TRBJ1-2,-,TRBV6-1,15,CASSAAGQAGYGYTF
TRBJ2-7,medium-sized,TRBV19,14,CASSMGLAFYEQYF
TRBJ2-5,medium-sized,TRBV6-5,14,CASSAGGLGETQYF
TRBJ1-2,-,TRBV7-9,14,CASSSAGGPYGYTF
TRBJ2-2,medium-sized,TRBV19,15,CASSTGGARTGELFF
TRBJ1-6,-,TRBV12-3/TRBV12-4,16,CASSYMGGTVNSPLHF
TRBJ2-1,medium-sized,TRBV15,16,CATSREGVEAYNEQFF
TRBJ2-7,medium-sized,TRBV5-6,15,CASSLARDRGYEQYF
TRBJ2-3,-,TRBV5-1,14,CASRDSARVDTQYF
TRBJ2-2,-,TRBV13,15,CATQGVGVNTGELFF
TRBJ1-2,medium-sized,TRBV19,16,CASSHTLRDRSYGYTF
TRBJ2-1,-,TRBV5-1,17,CASSLVPLAGGVNEQFF
TRBJ2-4,-,TRBV19,20,CASRGAGTSGGLLAKNIQYF
TRBJ2-1,medium-sized,TRBV19,15,CASSIVRTGGDEQFF
TRBJ2-5,-,TRBV6-2/TRBV6-3,12,CASLGQQETQYF
TRBJ2-5,medium-sized,TRBV6-5,16,CASSYVRGGYQETQYF
TRBJ2-7,medium-sized,TRBV29-1,15,CSVEDPRVRSGEQYF
TRBJ2-1,medium-sized,TRBV19,17,CASSIASGGALGNEQFF
TRBJ1-2,-,TRBV28,15,CATADVSVKAYGYTF
TRBJ2-5,-,TRBV5-1,12,CASSFLQETQYF
TRBJ2-6,-,TRBV5-5,17,CASSLGGGGSGANVLTF
TRBJ2-1,medium-sized,TRBV11-3,18,CASSLRGQRGMAYNEQFF
TRBJ2-5,-,TRBV6-1,16,CASRAPGLAGGETQYF
TRBJ2-1,-,TRBV6-8,13,CASSSEGDNEQFF
TRBJ2-7,-,TRBV5-1,16,CASSNGTSGGSYEQYF
TRBJ1-1,-,TRBV6-2/TRBV6-3,17,CASSYLPRTRLNTEAFF
TRBJ1-2,medium-sized,TRBV29-1,12,CSVGTESYGYTF
TRBJ2-5,medium-sized,TRBV5-6,12,CASSLVLETQYF
TRBJ1-5,-,TRBV20-1,14,CSARPRGQGQPQHF
TRBJ1-5,medium-sized,TRBV29-1,13,CSVRQGVNQPQHF
TRBJ1-1,-,TRBV6-1,13,CASRPVVNTEAFF
TRBJ1-1,-,TRBV11-2,15,CASSLDLRFPGEAFF
TRBJ2-5,-,TRBV6-1,13,CASNLPPQETQYF
TRBJ2-2,-,TRBV6-6,14,CATTEGANTGELFF
TRBJ1-5,medium-sized,TRBV19,14,CASSKVQGQQPQHF
TRBJ2-7,-,TRBV5-4,11,CASSTGLEQYF
TRBJ2-5,-,TRBV27,16,CASSNRAGGPSETQYF
TRBJ1-2,medium-sized,TRBV30,14,CAWSVRRTTYGYTF
TRBJ2-1,-,TRBV27,15,CASSLPGLARDEQFF
TRBJ2-3,-,TRBV7-9,12,CAGRGRGDTQYF
TRBJ2-1,-,TRBV19,16,CASSPRRGLAGNEQFF
TRBJ2-3,-,TRBV13,15,CASSLDGASTDTQYF
TRBJ2-7,-,TRBV6-2/TRBV6-3,13,CASSFSFSYEQYF
TRBJ1-1,-,TRBV19,14,CASSALGVRVEAFF
TRBJ2-7,-,TRBV27,16,CASSLAGASIAYEQYF